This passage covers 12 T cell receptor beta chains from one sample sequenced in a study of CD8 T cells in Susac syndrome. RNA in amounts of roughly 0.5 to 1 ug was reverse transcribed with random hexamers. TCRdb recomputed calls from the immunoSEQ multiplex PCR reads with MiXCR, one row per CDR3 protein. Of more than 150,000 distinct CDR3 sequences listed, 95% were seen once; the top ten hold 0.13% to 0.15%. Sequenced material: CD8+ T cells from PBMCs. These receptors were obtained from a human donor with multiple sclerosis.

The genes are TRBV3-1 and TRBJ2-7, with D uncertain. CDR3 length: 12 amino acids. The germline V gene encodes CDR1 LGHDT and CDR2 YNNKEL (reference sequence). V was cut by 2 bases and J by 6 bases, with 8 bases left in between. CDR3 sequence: CASSQRPGEQYF. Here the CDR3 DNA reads TGTGCCAGCAGCCAACGTCCGGGCGAGCAGTACTTC.

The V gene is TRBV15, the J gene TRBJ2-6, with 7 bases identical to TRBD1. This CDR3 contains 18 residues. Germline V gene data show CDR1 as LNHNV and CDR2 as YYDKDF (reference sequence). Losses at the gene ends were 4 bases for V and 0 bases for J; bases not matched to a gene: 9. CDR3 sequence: CATSKTSGQLSGANVLTF. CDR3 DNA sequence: TGTGCCACCAGCAAAACTTCGGGACAGCTCTCTGGGGCCAACGTCCTGACTTTC.

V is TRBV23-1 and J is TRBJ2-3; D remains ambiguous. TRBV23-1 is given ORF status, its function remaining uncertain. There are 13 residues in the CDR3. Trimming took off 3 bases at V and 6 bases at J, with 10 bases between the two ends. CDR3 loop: CASSHLPRDTQYF. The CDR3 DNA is TGCGCCAGCAGTCACCTCCCGAGGGATACGCAGTATTTT.

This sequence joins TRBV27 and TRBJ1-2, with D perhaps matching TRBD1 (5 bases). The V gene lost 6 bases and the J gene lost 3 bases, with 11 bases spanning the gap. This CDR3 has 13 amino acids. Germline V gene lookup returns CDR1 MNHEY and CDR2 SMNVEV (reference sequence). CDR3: CASSPAGHYGYTF. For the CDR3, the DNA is TGTGCCAGCAGCCCCGCGGGGCACTATGGCTACACCTTC.

The DNA for the CDR3 is TGTGCCATCTCCCCTCAAAGGGGGATCTCCTACAATGAGCAGTTCTTC. Translated, it gives CAISPQRGISYNEQFF. The J gene is TRBJ2-1, the V gene TRBV10-3, with a weak D call TRBD1 (6 bases). Germline V gene sequence: CDR1 ENHRY, CDR2 SYGVKD. This CDR3 region has 16 residues. Trimming removed 8 bases from V and 0 bases from J, with 17 bases in between.

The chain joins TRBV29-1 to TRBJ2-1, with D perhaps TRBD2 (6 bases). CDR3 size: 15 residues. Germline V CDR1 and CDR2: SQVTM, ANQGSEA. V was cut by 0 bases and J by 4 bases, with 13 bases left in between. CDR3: CSVEETSPPYNEQFF. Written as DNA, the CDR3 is TGCAGCGTTGAAGAAACTAGCCCCCCGTACAATGAGCAGTTCTTC.

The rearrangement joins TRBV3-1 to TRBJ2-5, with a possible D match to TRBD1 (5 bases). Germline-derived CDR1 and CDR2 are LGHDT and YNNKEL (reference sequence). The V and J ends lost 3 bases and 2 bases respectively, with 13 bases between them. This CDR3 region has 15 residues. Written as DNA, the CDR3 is TGTGCCAGCAGCCATCGACAGATCAGTCAAGAGACCCAGTACTTC. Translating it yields CASSHRQISQETQYF.

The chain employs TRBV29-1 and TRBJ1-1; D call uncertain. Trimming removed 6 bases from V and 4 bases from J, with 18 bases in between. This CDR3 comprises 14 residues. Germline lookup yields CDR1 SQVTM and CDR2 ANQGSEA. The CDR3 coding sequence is TGCAGCGTCTCTCACGCCGGTTTTGGCACTGAAGCTTTCTTT. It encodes CSVSHAGFGTEAFF.

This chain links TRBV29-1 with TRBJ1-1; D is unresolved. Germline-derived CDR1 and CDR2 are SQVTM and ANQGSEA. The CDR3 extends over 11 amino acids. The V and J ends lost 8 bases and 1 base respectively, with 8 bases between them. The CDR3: CSSMANTEAFF. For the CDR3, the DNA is TGCAGCTCTATGGCGAACACTGAAGCTTTCTTT.

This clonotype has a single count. The CDR3 nucleotides are TGTGCCTGGAATGCAGCGGGCGCTTTCTTT. It is translated as CAWNAAGAFF. This chain connects TRBV30 to TRBJ1-1; D call uncertain. V dropped 4 bases and J dropped 11 bases, with 11 bases sitting between them. This CDR3 is 10 amino acids long. Germline CDR1 is GTSNPN and CDR2 is SVGIG (reference sequence).

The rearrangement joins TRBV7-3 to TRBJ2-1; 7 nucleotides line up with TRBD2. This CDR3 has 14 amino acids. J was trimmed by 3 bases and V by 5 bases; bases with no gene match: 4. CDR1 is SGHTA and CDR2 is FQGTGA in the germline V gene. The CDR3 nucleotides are TGTGCCAGCAGCGACAGCGGGGACTACAATGAGCAGTTCTTC. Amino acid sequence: CASSDSGDYNEQFF.

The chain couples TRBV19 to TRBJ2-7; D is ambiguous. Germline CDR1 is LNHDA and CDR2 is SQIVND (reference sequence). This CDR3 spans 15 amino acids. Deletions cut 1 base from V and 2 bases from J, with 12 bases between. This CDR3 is CASSIAGRPAYEQYF. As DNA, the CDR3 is TGTGCCAGTAGTATAGCGGGCAGGCCCGCCTACGAGCAGTACTTC. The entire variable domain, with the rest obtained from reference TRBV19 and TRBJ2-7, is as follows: DGGITQSPKYLFRKEGQNVTLSCEQNLNHDAMYWYRQDPGQGLRLIYYSQIVNDFQKGDIAEGYSVSREKKESFPLTVTSAQKNPTAFYLCASSIAGRPAYEQYFGPGTRLTVT.